The rows below give T cell receptor beta chains drawn from one sample of a study of OX40 agonist ivuxolimab in advanced cancers. Clones were read by immunoSEQ multiplex PCR, and TCRdb kept only the in-frame ones, dropping some. Of roughly 17,000 clones in the sample, 65% to 80% were seen once. The sample here was CD4+ or CD8+ T cells sorted from blood, taken in a trial of the OX40 agonist ivuxolimab. These receptors all stem from an adult with an advanced solid tumor such as melanoma, head and neck, liver or kidney cancer. Each CDR3 is given with its conserved first and last residue. The order of the fields is clone size, V gene, J gene, D gene, CDR3 DNA, CDR3 protein. A D gene is named only where the DNA matches it firmly. Rows may omit the clone size; those that give it use once, few, many or a size class.

abundance: medium-sized
v_gene: TRBV6-1
j_gene: TRBJ2-7
d_gene: -
CDR3nt: TGTGCCAGCAGTGAACATGGCAGCTCCTACGAGCAGTACTTC
CDR3aa: CASSEHGSSYEQYF

abundance: -
v_gene: TRBV28
j_gene: TRBJ2-7
d_gene: -
CDR3nt: TGTGCCAGCAGTCCCCCGGGGAATACCTACGAGCAGTACTTC
CDR3aa: CASSPPGNTYEQYF

abundance: -
v_gene: TRBV28
j_gene: TRBJ1-2
d_gene: TRBD1
CDR3nt: TGTGCCAGCAGGTTTACGGGACAGCCAAACTATGGCTACACCTTC
CDR3aa: CASRFTGQPNYGYTF

abundance: -
v_gene: TRBV11-2
j_gene: TRBJ2-7
d_gene: TRBD2
CDR3nt: TGTGCCAGCAGCTACGGCGGGGGGTTCTACGAGCAGTACTTC
CDR3aa: CASSYGGGFYEQYF

abundance: -
v_gene: TRBV27
j_gene: TRBJ2-7
d_gene: -
CDR3nt: TGTGCCAGCAGTTTAAGCGGGGGACAGAGCTCCTACGAGCAGTACTTC
CDR3aa: CASSLSGGQSSYEQYF

abundance: -
v_gene: TRBV28
j_gene: TRBJ2-3
d_gene: TRBD1
CDR3nt: TGTGCCAGCAGCCCTACGTGGACAGGGATCACAGATACGCAGTATTTT
CDR3aa: CASSPTWTGITDTQYF

abundance: -
v_gene: TRBV27
j_gene: TRBJ2-1
d_gene: TRBD2
CDR3nt: TGTGCCAGCAGTTTGAGCGGGAGCTTCGATGAGCAGTTCTTC
CDR3aa: CASSLSGSFDEQFF

abundance: -
v_gene: TRBV18
j_gene: TRBJ1-2
d_gene: -
CDR3nt: TGTGCCAGCTCACCACGTACAGGGAGCTATGGCTACACCTTC
CDR3aa: CASSPRTGSYGYTF

abundance: -
v_gene: TRBV5-1
j_gene: TRBJ2-7
d_gene: -
CDR3nt: TGCGCCAGCAGCTTGGGAGCCGGCTACGAGCAGTACTTC
CDR3aa: CASSLGAGYEQYF

abundance: medium-sized
v_gene: TRBV30
j_gene: TRBJ2-7
d_gene: TRBD1
CDR3nt: TGTGCCTGGAGTATAGCCTGGACAGGAATTACCGAGCAGTACTTC
CDR3aa: CAWSIAWTGITEQYF

abundance: -
v_gene: TRBV28
j_gene: TRBJ2-1
d_gene: -
CDR3nt: TGTGCCAGCAGTCGACAGCCGCCGCGGGATGAGCAGTTCTTC
CDR3aa: CASSRQPPRDEQFF

abundance: once
v_gene: TRBV5-4
j_gene: TRBJ2-7
d_gene: -
CDR3nt: TGTGCCAGCAGTGTCCCAGGCGCCTACGAGCAGTACTTC
CDR3aa: CASSVPGAYEQYF

abundance: once
v_gene: TRBV19
j_gene: TRBJ2-3
d_gene: TRBD1
CDR3nt: TGTGCCACCGGGGACAGGGTCACTAGCACAGATACGCAGTATTTT
CDR3aa: CATGDRVTSTDTQYF

abundance: -
v_gene: TRBV2
j_gene: TRBJ2-7
d_gene: TRBD2
CDR3nt: TGTGCCAGCAGTGAACTAGCGGGAGGGCGCGACGAGCAGTACTTC
CDR3aa: CASSELAGGRDEQYF

abundance: few
v_gene: TRBV28
j_gene: TRBJ2-7
d_gene: -
CDR3nt: TGTGCCAGCAGTTACGCAGCCGGGACTTTTTACGAGCAGTACTTC
CDR3aa: CASSYAAGTFYEQYF